This T cell receptor beta chain was sequenced for a study of T cell repertoires in cytomegalovirus infection. In the study overall: CMV infection together with matching HLA type was indicated by public TCR beta signatures.

TCRdb re-called the reads with MiXCR, one entry per CDR3 protein. The repertoire holds approximately 490,000 distinct CDR3 sequences, with approximately 10% as singletons. This clonotype showed up many times. As yet, its antigen is unknown. Study findings and constraints: The cumulative frequency of public TCR beta families distinguished individuals who carried CMV together with the relevant HLA. HLA-C-restricted, CMV-specific TCR beta clonotypes were dominant ex vivo.

The sample comprised PBMCs. This TCR was sampled from a human donor in good health (CMV status not recorded). Some clones in this sample may be carry-over from other donors' samples.

The CDR3 DNA reads as TGTGCCAGCAGCTTATATAATCCGGGGGGCGGGCGGAATGAGCAGTTCTTC. Protein sequence: CASSLYNPGGGRNEQFF. The chain uses TRBV7-6 and TRBJ2-1, with a possible D match to TRBD2 (7 bases). The CDR3 runs 17 residues. Germline V gives CDR1 SGHVS, CDR2 FNYEAQ. Trimming cost V 2 bases and J 7 bases, with 21 bases left between them.